The sequence of this TCR beta chain was determined in a study of vaccination and CD4 T cells after COVID-19. The overall study: The post-COVID sampling time was a median roughly 100 days after diagnosis, ranging from 35 to 161.

The Oncomine TCR Beta short-read assay was applied to DNA of cultured CD4+ T cells. TCRdb processed the PCR reads anew with MiXCR; each CDR3 protein has one entry. The sample lists 20,000 to 30,000 distinct CDR3 sequences, roughly 45% occurring once. Remarks on this clonotype: Antigen specificity is unknown.

The treatment denotes: approximately nine-day PBMC culture with coronavirus spike peptide pools or control peptides (ViraFEST assay). This CDR3 is 17 amino acids long. Losses at the gene ends were 1 base for V and 4 bases for J; bases not matched to a gene: 13. From germline, CDR1 is GTSNPN and CDR2 SVGIG (reference sequence). This receptor was taken from a human donor who had recovered from COVID-19. This chain joins TRBV30 and TRBJ2-5, with 9 bases matching TRBD2. The sample comprised CD4+ T cells from blood, cultured in vitro. In DNA, the CDR3 is TGTGCCTGGAGTGCCCCCGGGCGCGGGAGGGCGAGAGAGACCCAGTACTTC. This sequence encodes CAWSAPGRGRARETQYF.